What follows are 28 T cell receptor beta chains derived from one specimen sequenced in a study of blood T cells in healthy people across ages. Primed by a sample-barcoded 5' primer and a J-beta primer mix, a second PCR proceeded for roughly 7 to 12 cycles. TCRdb redid the calling of the 5' RACE reads with MiXCR, one entry per CDR3 protein. The profile shows hundreds of thousands of distinct CDR3 sequences, about 61% of them singletons. The sequenced sample was blood. The source of these receptors is a man in his forties in good health.

This clonotype was seen more than once but under ten times. The V call is TRBV7-2, the J call TRBJ2-3; D not resolved. Per germline, CDR1 SGHTA and CDR2 FQGNSA. Trimming pared 1 base from V and 5 bases from J, leaving 16 bases between. This CDR3 contains 16 residues. The chain's CDR3 is CASSLEPSLRLDTQYF. Written as DNA, the CDR3 is TGTGCCAGCAGCTTAGAACCCTCACTTCGTTTAGATACGCAGTATTTT.

Regarding this clonotype: At one end, the junction sequence differs from germline, possibly due to a read error. The rearrangement joins TRBV29-1 to TRBJ1-2, with TRBD1 identical over 8 bases. This CDR3 has 16 residues. Germline values: CDR1 SQVTM, CDR2 ANQGSEA. The CDR3 DNA reads as TGCAGCGTTGAACCTCTCGGAGCGACAGGGGTGTATGGCTACATCTTC. It yields the protein CSVEPLGATGVYGYIF.

This clonotype has a handful of counts. V and J are TRBV9 and TRBJ2-7; 9 nucleotides match TRBD1. There are 14 residues in the CDR3. V trimming: 3 bases; J trimming: 4 bases; junction bases outside the gene matches: 5. Germline CDR1 reads SGDLS; CDR2 reads YYNGEE. CDR3 in amino acids: CASSETGGSYEQYF. Here the CDR3 DNA reads TGTGCCAGCAGCGAGACAGGGGGTTCTTACGAGCAGTACTTC.

The rearrangement uses TRBV24-1 and TRBJ1-5; D perhaps matches TRBD1 (6 bases). V lost 5 bases and J 11 bases, leaving 18 bases between the germline ends. The CDR3 spans 14 residues. From germline, CDR1 is KGHDR and CDR2 SFDVKD. Written as DNA, the CDR3 is TGTGCCACCAGTGCAGGGGCCGGCGTATGGACCCAGCATTTT. As protein: CATSAGAGVWTQHF.

This chain links TRBV5-1 with TRBJ1-5; 7 bases map to TRBD1. V trimming: 4 bases; J trimming: 0 bases; junction bases outside the gene matches: 7. This CDR3 is built from 16 residues. CDR1 is SGHRS and CDR2 is YFSETQ in the germline V gene. The CDR3 bases are TGCGCCAGCAGCCGGGACAGCCGCCATAGCAATCAGCCCCAGCATTTT. Amino acids: CASSRDSRHSNQPQHF.

As to this clonotype: Since a much larger clone is just one base distant, this may be a read error. The rearrangement joins TRBV7-9 to TRBJ2-3, with D possibly being TRBD1 or TRBD2 (5 bases each). Germline values: CDR1 SEHNR, CDR2 FQNEAQ (reference sequence). This CDR3 has 16 amino acids. CDR3 loop: CASSRDSGGGTGTQYF. The CDR3 DNA reads as TGTGCCAGCAGCCGAGACTCCGGAGGAGGCACAGGTACGCAGTATTTT. The full variable domain, in which reference TRBV7-9 and TRBJ2-3 provide the parts outside the CDR3, is DTGVSQNPRHKITKRGQNVTFRCDPISEHNRLYWYRQTLGQGPEFLTYFQNEAQLEKSRLLSDRFSAERPKGSFSTLEIQRTEQGDSAMYLCASSRDSGGGTGTQYFGPGTRLTVL.

The genes are TRBV7-6 and TRBJ1-5, with a possible D match to TRBD1 (5 bases). Looked up from germline, CDR1 is SGHVS and CDR2 is FNYEAQ. The CDR3 runs to 16 residues. V lost 1 base, J lost 0 bases, and 10 bases lay in between. The CDR3 nucleotides read TGTGCCAGCAGCTTAGAGCGACAGCCTAGCAATCAGCCCCAGCATTTT. Its translation: CASSLERQPSNQPQHF.

The V call is TRBV7-9, the J call TRBJ1-5; 9 nucleotides align to TRBD1. The CDR3 covers 16 residues. Germline loops: CDR1 SEHNR, CDR2 FQNEAQ (reference sequence). With V trimmed by 8 bases and J by 4 bases, 12 bases remained unmatched. This CDR3 reads CASSLGGQGGNQPQHF. In nucleotides, the CDR3 is TGTGCCAGCTCACTCGGGGGACAGGGAGGAAATCAGCCCCAGCATTTT.

The gene calls are TRBV20-1 and TRBJ1-2; TRBD1 is a possible D gene (5 bases). CDR3 length equals 10 residues. V was trimmed by 5 bases and J by 6 bases, leaving 7 bases between them. Germline loops: CDR1 DFQATT, CDR2 SNEGSKA (reference sequence). CDR3 nucleotides: TGCAGTGCTCGGGGGGATGGCTACACCTTC. It is translated as CSARGDGYTF.

V is TRBV7-2 and J is TRBJ2-3; D gene ambiguous. Germline V gene sequence: CDR1 SGHTA, CDR2 FQGNSA. The CDR3 runs to 16 residues. V was cut by 4 bases and J by 4 bases, with 18 bases left in between. The DNA for the CDR3 is TGTGCCAGCAGCTCTAGATCAGCCCCTCGAGCAGATACGCAGTATTTT. Translated, it gives CASSSRSAPRADTQYF.

This chain joins TRBV5-6 and TRBJ1-5; D possibly corresponds to TRBD1 (6 bases). V shed 4 bases and J shed 5 bases, with 16 bases lying between them. This CDR3 is built from 15 residues. CDR1 and CDR2 from the germline V gene are SGHDT and YYEEEE. The CDR3 DNA reads as TGTGCCAGCAGCCACTTATTGGACAGAGATCAGCCCCAGCATTTT. Translating gives CASSHLLDRDQPQHF.

The genes are TRBV12-3 or TRBV12-4 and TRBJ2-7, with D uncertain. The CDR3 covers 12 residues. Trimming left V 5 bases short and J 5 bases short, with 10 bases between. CDR3 nucleotide sequence: TGTGCCAGCAGTCCCGACTGGGACGAGCAGTACTTC. Encoded protein: CASSPDWDEQYF.

V and J are TRBV3-1 and TRBJ2-7, with 7 bases lining up with TRBD2. The CDR3 length is 18 residues. The junction had 21 bases not matched to a gene; V was cut back by 3 bases and J by 7 bases. The V gene's germline CDR1 is LGHDT and CDR2 YNNKEL (reference sequence). CDR3 sequence reads: CASSHFSAKRDSYNEQYF. The DNA for the CDR3 is TGTGCCAGCAGCCATTTTTCCGCTAAGCGGGACTCCTACAATGAGCAGTACTTC.

The rearrangement links TRBV9 to TRBJ2-1, with D perhaps TRBD2 (6 bases). The CDR3 is 13 residues long. Germline values: CDR1 SGDLS, CDR2 YYNGEE. V lost 0 bases and J 9 bases, leaving 10 bases between the germline ends. The CDR3 protein is CASSVASDGEQFF. In DNA form, the CDR3 reads TGTGCCAGCAGCGTAGCTAGCGATGGTGAGCAGTTCTTC.

Only a few counts were recorded for this clonotype. The chain joins TRBV20-1 to TRBJ2-3; D is unresolved. This CDR3 has 15 amino acids. V gave up 6 bases and J gave up 4 bases, with 20 bases separating them. Per the germline V gene, CDR1 is DFQATT and CDR2 is SNEGSKA (reference sequence). CDR3 residues: CSAASTPDLSDTQYF. Here the CDR3 DNA reads TGCAGTGCCGCTTCGACTCCAGACCTCTCAGATACGCAGTATTTT.

This clonotype appeared a few times. The rearrangement links TRBV5-1 to TRBJ2-7, with D tentatively TRBD2 (6 bases). Germline loops: CDR1 SGHRS, CDR2 YFSETQ. The CDR3 runs to 16 residues. Trimming pared 3 bases from V and 2 bases from J, leaving 18 bases between. CDR3 nucleotide sequence: TGCGCCAGCAGCTGGAGATGGGGACTCAAAGCCTACGAGCAGTACTTC. It codes for CASSWRWGLKAYEQYF.

This chain joins TRBV27 and TRBJ1-2, with D tentatively TRBD1 (5 bases). V lost 2 bases, J lost 0 bases, and 16 bases lay in between. Germline CDR1 is MNHEY and CDR2 is SMNVEV (reference sequence). CDR3 length: 17 residues. Here the CDR3 DNA reads TGTGCCAGCAGTTTAAGGGGCACGAGTTTAGCTAACTATGGCTACACCTTC. Residues: CASSLRGTSLANYGYTF.

This clonotype was recorded a few times. This sequence joins TRBV12-5 and TRBJ2-1, with TRBD1 matching 9 bases. The CDR3 length is 16 residues. V lost 2 bases and J lost 0; bases outside the gene matches: 2. Germline CDR1 reads LGHNT; CDR2 reads FRNRAP. DNA of the CDR3: TGTGCTAGTGGTTTGATGACAGGGGGCTCCTACAATGAGCAGTTCTTC. Its protein is CASGLMTGGSYNEQFF. Combining the CDR3 with reference TRBV12-5 and TRBJ2-1 gives the whole variable domain DARVTQTPRHKVTEMGQEVTMRCQPILGHNTVFWYRQTMMQGLELLAYFRNRAPLDDSGMPKDRFSAEMPDATLATLKIQPSEPRDSAVYFCASGLMTGGSYNEQFFGPGTRLTVL.

This clonotype was detected only a few times. The chain links TRBV28 to TRBJ2-3; D possibly corresponds to TRBD1 (6 bases). CDR3 length equals 16 residues. Per the germline V gene, CDR1 is MDHEN and CDR2 is SYDVKM. The germline V and J ends were trimmed by 4 bases and 7 bases, with 21 bases remaining between them. The CDR3 is CASSSSQGPRIHTQYF. The DNA for the CDR3 is TGTGCCAGCAGTTCTTCCCAGGGGCCCCGGATCCATACGCAGTATTTT.

This clonotype has just a few counts. The genes are TRBV10-3 and TRBJ2-7; no firm D call. The germline CDR1 and CDR2 sequences are ENHRY and SYGVKD. There are 14 residues in the CDR3. V was clipped by 3 bases and J by 7 bases, with 16 bases between them. In DNA, the CDR3 is TGTGCCATCAGTGAATTAGTGCCACCGTGGGAGCAGTACTTC. Protein: CAISELVPPWEQYF.

This clonotype was counted only a few times. The rearrangement links TRBV7-2 to TRBJ2-1; D might be TRBD1 (6 bases). CDR3 size: 15 residues. V was cut by 1 base and J by 10 bases, with 17 bases left in between. From germline, CDR1 is SGHTA and CDR2 FQGNSA. CDR3 nucleotides: TGTGCCAGCAGCTTAGTTGGACAGCCACAATCGGAGCAGTTCTTC. Protein: CASSLVGQPQSEQFF.

This rearrangement joins TRBV29-1 to TRBJ1-5, with a possible D match to TRBD1 (5 bases). Trimming took 6 bases from V and 4 from J, leaving 13 bases between them. There are 13 residues in the CDR3. Germline values: CDR1 SQVTM, CDR2 ANQGSEA. The CDR3 DNA reads as TGCAGCGTCGGAGCTTGGGGGAATCAGCCCCAGCATTTT. This translates into CSVGAWGNQPQHF.

The V call is TRBV12-3 or TRBV12-4, the J call TRBJ2-1; D is perhaps TRBD1 (6 bases). CDR3 size: 13 residues. The V gene lost 5 bases and the J gene lost 5 bases, with 10 bases spanning the gap. The CDR3 reads CASSAHRDNEQFF. The CDR3 DNA is TGTGCCAGCAGTGCCCACAGGGACAATGAGCAGTTCTTC.

This chain connects TRBV20-1 to TRBJ2-1, with a tentative D call TRBD2 (5 bases). The CDR3 spans 13 residues. With 6 bases removed from V and 7 bases from J, the gap between germline ends came to 16 bases. CDR1 is DFQATT, CDR2 SNEGSKA, per germline (reference sequence). CDR3 sequence reads: CSAAGRGRNEQFF. CDR3 nucleotide sequence: TGCAGTGCCGCCGGGCGAGGGCGGAATGAGCAGTTCTTC.

This chain links TRBV7-9 with TRBJ2-3; 9 nucleotides line up with TRBD2. CDR3 length equals 18 residues. Trimming at V came to 5 bases and at J to 4 bases, leaving 16 bases not matched to a gene. Germline CDR1 reads SEHNR; CDR2 reads FQNEAQ (reference sequence). The CDR3 DNA follows: TGTGCCAGCAGCCCCAGCGGGGGGCCGAATCGAGGGTCAGATACGCAGTATTTT. As protein: CASSPSGGPNRGSDTQYF.

V is TRBV4-1 and J is TRBJ2-1, with 7 nucleotides matching TRBD2. The CDR3 length is 16 residues. V lost 7 bases to trimming and J lost 4 bases; unmatched junction nucleotides: 13. Germline CDR1 and CDR2: MGHRA and YSYEKL. The CDR3 nucleotides read TGCGCCAGCACTTCTCCCGGGGGGTCCTTTTACAATGAGCAGTTCTTC. This gives the protein CASTSPGGSFYNEQFF.

The chain combines TRBV9 with TRBJ2-3; D may be TRBD1 or TRBD2 (6 bases each). Germline-derived CDR1 and CDR2 are SGDLS and YYNGEE. The CDR3 has 16 residues. Trimming shortened V by 4 bases and J by 5 bases, and 20 bases separated the two germline ends. CDR3 DNA: TGTGCCAGCAGCCTACAACCCGAAGGGGGGATAGATACGCAGTATTTT. Its protein product is CASSLQPEGGIDTQYF.

This sequence joins TRBV20-1 and TRBJ1-2; D not certain. The CDR3 is 11 amino acids. Germline lookup yields CDR1 DFQATT and CDR2 SNEGSKA (reference sequence). The ends were cut back, 2 bases at V and 8 bases at J, with 9 bases in the middle. The CDR3 reads CSARIRYGYTF. The DNA of the CDR3 is TGCAGTGCTAGAATCCGTTACGGCTACACCTTC.